Following are 32 T cell receptor beta chains from one sample sequenced in a study of beta chain features in type 1 diabetes (dated by TCRdb to 2016 to 2019). Findings and caveats that apply to the study as a whole: Type 1 diabetes patients showed a moderate but significant shortening of TCRB CDR3 length in all four CD4+ subsets.

Library prep was done by the immunoSEQ multiplex PCR assay. All of the isolated RNA was reverse transcribed with the High Capacity cDNA Reverse Transcription Kit, so expressed TCRB transcripts were sequenced. TCRdb stores this immuneACCESS table with in-frame sequences only. Part of the clones is absent; in the studies checked, under half of the shortfall reflects unresolved V genes, and no reason is known for the rest. The sample table records nearly 700,000 clones; 13% of these occur just once. 0.022% of the sample comes from the top ten. Antigen specificity for these receptors is unknown. Sequencing was done on a sample of naive CD4+ T cells from blood. The sample's cell subset or site, from its label and the paper: true naive CD4+ T cells. The receptors were sampled from a man younger than 35 with type 1 diabetes.

This clone was seen more than once but under ten times. The sample has other DNA sequences that encode this CDR3 too. This chain uses TRBV18 with TRBJ2-5, with a possible D match to TRBD2 (6 bases). The V end lost 0 bases, the J end lost 5 bases, and 10 bases lay between the germline ends. This CDR3 has 14 residues. The germline V gene has CDR1 KGHSH and CDR2 LQKENI. The CDR3 spells CASSPPGGVETQYF. The CDR3 DNA sequence: TGTGCCAGCTCACCACCGGGGGGAGTGGAGACCCAGTACTTC. The full variable domain, its missing parts supplied by reference TRBV18 and TRBJ2-5, is NAGVMQNPRHLVRRRGQEARLRCSPMKGHSHVYWYRQLPEEGLKFMVYLQKENIIDESGMPKERFSAEFPKEGPSILRIQQVVRGDSAAYFCASSPPGGVETQYFGPGTRLLVL.

This clone was detected only a few times. This chain joins TRBV4-2 and TRBJ2-7; 9 bases are a match to TRBD2. Germline assignment: CDR1 LGHNA and CDR2 YNFKEQ. This CDR3 contains 16 residues. The V segment lost 4 bases and the J segment 4 bases; nucleotides outside the gene matches: 11. CDR3 in DNA: TGTGCCAGCAGCCCTGGCGGGAGGGAAGAAGATTACGAGCAGTACTTC. Residues: CASSPGGREEDYEQYF.

This clone has more than one count but fewer than ten. This sequence joins TRBV29-1 and TRBJ2-1; 10 bases are shared with TRBD2. Per germline, CDR1 SQVTM and CDR2 ANQGSEA. The V gene end was trimmed by 7 bases and the J gene end by 3 bases; junction bases not matched to a gene: 6. CDR3 length: 14 amino acids. The CDR3 bases are TGCAGCGCCCAAAGCGGGGGGGGCTACAATGAGCAGTTCTTC. Protein product: CSAQSGGGYNEQFF.

V is TRBV5-4 and J is TRBJ1-5, with 9 nucleotides matching TRBD1. The CDR3 contains 15 residues. J was trimmed by 5 bases and V by 0 bases; bases with no gene match: 3. Germline CDR1 SGHNT, CDR2 YYREEE (reference sequence). The CDR3 region has the DNA TGTGCCAGCAGCTTGGGCGGACAGGGGTATCAGCCCCAGCATTTT. Protein sequence: CASSLGGQGYQPQHF.

The chain combines TRBV6-4 with TRBJ2-1; 10 bases are a match to TRBD1. Germline-derived CDR1 and CDR2 are MRHNA and SNTAGT. Trimming removed 2 bases from V and 7 bases from J; junction bases left unmatched: 5. The CDR3 spans 15 residues. In DNA, the CDR3 is TGTGCCAGCAGTGACCAAGGACAGGGGGGGAATGAGCAGTTCTTC. Translating gives CASSDQGQGGNEQFF.

The chain is built from TRBV2 and TRBJ1-6, with a weak D call TRBD1 (5 bases). There are 14 residues in the CDR3. V gave up 6 bases and J gave up 4 bases, with 10 bases separating them. The germline gives CDR1 SNHLY, CDR2 FYNNEI. The CDR3 DNA is TGTGCCAGCAGGGGGACGGATTATAATTCACCCCTCCACTTT. It is translated as CASRGTDYNSPLHF.

This clone showed up just a few times. The rearrangement uses TRBV7-6 and TRBJ2-5; D uncertain. CDR3 length: 18 residues. Per germline, CDR1 SGHVS and CDR2 FNYEAQ. V lost 0 bases and J lost 0, with 17 bases in between. CDR3: CASSLAPRGLGYQETQYF. CDR3 DNA sequence: TGTGCCAGCAGCTTAGCGCCGCGCGGTCTCGGATACCAAGAGACCCAGTACTTC.

The chain combines TRBV13 with TRBJ2-1, with TRBD2 matching 8 bases. CDR1 and CDR2 from the germline V gene are PRHDT and FYEKMQ (reference sequence). This CDR3 contains 15 residues. The J segment lost 5 bases and the V segment lost 4 bases, leaving 7 bases of the junction unmatched. CDR3 coding DNA: TGTGCCAGCAGCTCCTTGGCGGGGGGCCACAATGAGCAGTTCTTC. This gives the protein CASSSLAGGHNEQFF.

This chain uses TRBV25-1 with TRBJ1-3; the D gene is possibly TRBD1 (5 bases). Trimming stripped 0 bases from V and 2 bases from J, with 11 bases between. The CDR3 loop spans 16 amino acids. Per germline, CDR1 MGHDK and CDR2 SYGVNS. CDR3 amino acids: CASSEYRGPTGNTIYF. The DNA of the CDR3 is TGTGCCAGCAGTGAATATCGGGGACCCACTGGAAACACCATATATTTT. Drawing the rest from reference TRBV25-1 and TRBJ1-3, the complete variable domain is EADIYQTPRYLVIGTGKKITLECSQTMGHDKMYWYQQDPGMELHLIHYSYGVNSTEKGDLSSESTVSRIRTEHFPLTLESARPSHTSQYLCASSEYRGPTGNTIYFGEGSWLTVV.

This clone was observed a handful of times. The chain links TRBV7-2 to TRBJ2-1; TRBD2 agrees at 9 bases. Germline loops: CDR1 SGHTA, CDR2 FQGNSA. This CDR3 is 18 amino acids long. Trimming took 1 base from V and 4 from J; bases not matched to a gene: 11. The CDR3 coding sequence is TGTGCCAGCAGCTTAGGGGTACTTATAGCGGGGGCTTACAATGAGCAGTTCTTC. It encodes CASSLGVLIAGAYNEQFF.

This clone was observed a few times. This chain links TRBV25-1 with TRBJ2-7, with D possibly matching TRBD2 (6 bases). The CDR3 is 14 residues long. The V gene's germline CDR1 is MGHDK and CDR2 SYGVNS. The V gene lost 4 bases and the J gene lost 2 bases, with 12 bases spanning the gap. CDR3 nucleotide sequence: TGTGCCAGCAGTGGTCCGGGAGCTACCTACGAGCAGTACTTC. Encoded protein: CASSGPGATYEQYF.

The table lists this clone with a few counts. The J gene is TRBJ1-1, the V gene TRBV5-1; D ambiguous. Trimming cost V 3 bases and J 1 base, with 13 bases left between them. The CDR3 runs to 15 residues. Germline V gives CDR1 SGHRS, CDR2 YFSETQ. CDR3: CASSSGAGENTEAFF. The CDR3 DNA reads as TGCGCCAGCAGCTCGGGCGCCGGGGAGAACACTGAAGCTTTCTTT.

The V gene is TRBV30, the J gene TRBJ2-7, with D perhaps TRBD1 (5 bases). V was cut by 2 bases and J by 3 bases, with 11 bases left in between. Looked up from germline, CDR1 is GTSNPN and CDR2 is SVGIG (reference sequence). This CDR3 spans 13 amino acids. CDR3 in DNA: TGTGCCTGGAGTTACCAGGGCCTCTACGAGCAGTACTTC. Residues: CAWSYQGLYEQYF.

This chain connects TRBV30 to TRBJ1-1; D remains ambiguous. CDR3 length: 12 residues. Germline CDR1 GTSNPN, CDR2 SVGIG (reference sequence). Deletions cut 0 bases from V and 9 bases from J, with 11 bases between. CDR3 DNA sequence: TGTGCCTGGAGTGTTGAGGTTCTAAAAGCTTTCTTT. Residues: CAWSVEVLKAFF.

This clone was seen a few times. CDR3 sequence (DNA): TGTGCCTGGCAACAAGCCGGAGGGAACACCATATATTTT. It is translated as CAWQQAGGNTIYF. The chain uses TRBV30 and TRBJ1-3; D call uncertain. The CDR3 consists of 13 residues. Germline loops: CDR1 GTSNPN, CDR2 SVGIG (reference sequence). With 5 bases removed from V and 7 bases from J, the gap between germline ends came to 15 bases. Full variable domain (rest looked up from reference TRBV30 and TRBJ1-3): SQTIHQWPATLVQPVGSPLSLECTVEGTSNPNLYWYRQAAGRGLQLLFYSVGIGQISSEVPQNLSASRPQDRQFILSSKKLLLSDSGFYLCAWQQAGGNTIYFGEGSWLTVV.

The V gene is TRBV30, the J gene TRBJ2-2, with a possible D match to TRBD2 (6 bases). The CDR3 extends over 14 amino acids. CDR1 and CDR2 from the germline V gene are GTSNPN and SVGIG (reference sequence). V shed 2 bases and J shed 7 bases, with 14 bases lying between them. The CDR3 coding sequence is TGTGCCTGGAGTCGTGGGGAGGCCTTCGGGGAGCTGTTTTTT. Its translation: CAWSRGEAFGELFF.

This clone was counted between two and nine times. The chain employs TRBV7-9 and TRBJ2-1; TRBD1 is a possible D gene (5 bases). CDR1 and CDR2 from the germline V gene are SEHNR and FQNEAQ (reference sequence). Deletions cut 4 bases from V and 8 bases from J, with 12 bases between. This CDR3 comprises 13 residues. Written as DNA, the CDR3 is TGTGCCAGCAGCTCACCGGCACAGGATGAGCAGTTCTTC. It specifies CASSSPAQDEQFF. Full variable domain (missing parts from reference TRBV7-9 and TRBJ2-1): DTGVSQNPRHKITKRGQNVTFRCDPISEHNRLYWYRQTLGQGPEFLTYFQNEAQLEKSRLLSDRFSAERPKGSFSTLEIQRTEQGDSAMYLCASSSPAQDEQFFGPGTRLTVL.

The rearrangement uses TRBV6-6 and TRBJ2-4; D call uncertain. The CDR3 contains 12 residues. Trimming left V 5 bases short and J 8 bases short, with 10 bases between. CDR1 and CDR2 (germline): MNHNY, SVGAGI (reference sequence). The CDR3 reads CASSPLVDIQYF. The CDR3 region has the DNA TGTGCCAGCAGTCCTCTTGTGGACATTCAGTACTTC.

This clone showed up just a few times. The chain employs TRBV7-9 and TRBJ2-1, with 7 bases identical to TRBD2. With V trimmed by 0 bases and J by 7 bases, 6 bases remained unmatched. Germline CDR1 reads SEHNR; CDR2 reads FQNEAQ (reference sequence). The length of the CDR3 is 15 residues. In DNA form, the CDR3 reads TGTGCCAGCAGCTTAGCGCGGGGGACTTGGAATGAGCAGTTCTTC. Its translation: CASSLARGTWNEQFF.

The rearrangement uses TRBV7-2 and TRBJ2-1; 10 bases agree with TRBD2. Germline V lookup: CDR1 SGHTA, CDR2 FQGNSA. The CDR3 has 15 amino acids. Trimming took 5 bases from V and 10 from J; bases not matched to a gene: 11. CDR3 sequence reads: CASSPSGGARWEQFF. The CDR3, as DNA: TGTGCCAGCAGCCCCAGCGGGGGGGCTCGGTGGGAGCAGTTCTTC.

The chain employs TRBV30 and TRBJ1-5, with 10 bases that match TRBD1. This CDR3 region has 15 residues. With V trimmed by 4 bases and J by 2 bases, 5 bases remained unmatched. Germline V gene lookup returns CDR1 GTSNPN and CDR2 SVGIG (reference sequence). The CDR3 region has the DNA TGTGCCTGGACCCCCGGACAGGGGGGCAATCAGCCCCAGCATTTT. Translated, it gives CAWTPGQGGNQPQHF.

This clone occurred a few times. This chain connects TRBV10-3 to TRBJ1-6, with D perhaps matching TRBD1 (5 bases). There are 16 residues in the CDR3. V was cut by 2 bases and J by 9 bases, with 17 bases left in between. Germline CDR1 is ENHRY and CDR2 is SYGVKD. CDR3 residues: CAISERGGGDPSPLHF. The CDR3 DNA reads as TGTGCCATCAGTGAGCGGGGCGGTGGGGATCCTTCACCCCTCCACTTT.

V and J are TRBV27 and TRBJ1-1; D ambiguous. The CDR3 is 15 amino acids. Germline-derived CDR1 and CDR2 are MNHEY and SMNVEV (reference sequence). Trimming cost V 0 bases and J 1 base, with 9 bases left between them. The chain's CDR3 is CASSLSLVGNTEAFF. The CDR3 DNA sequence: TGTGCCAGCAGTTTATCTCTGGTGGGGAACACTGAAGCTTTCTTT.

The chain joins TRBV29-1 to TRBJ2-5, with 7 bases fitting TRBD1. The tail of the sequence fits TRBJ2-7 better, so the J call may be wrong. CDR1 SQVTM and CDR2 ANQGSEA come from the germline V gene. The CDR3 loop spans 14 amino acids. The CDR3 nucleotides are TGCAGCGTTGGCTCGGGACAGCCTCTGGACGAGCAGTACTTC. Translation gives CSVGSGQPLDEQYF.

The chain uses TRBV5-4 and TRBJ1-1; 7 bases map to TRBD1. V was pared by 3 bases and J by 3 bases, with 5 bases of the junction left unmatched. Germline V gives CDR1 SGHNT, CDR2 YYREEE (reference sequence). The CDR3 extends over 14 amino acids. The CDR3 protein is CASSSTGVDTEAFF. CDR3 DNA sequence: TGTGCCAGCAGCTCCACAGGGGTGGACACTGAAGCTTTCTTT.

This chain uses TRBV25-1 with TRBJ2-5; weak D call: TRBD1 (6 bases). In germline, CDR1 is MGHDK, CDR2 SYGVNS. Trimming pared 5 bases from V and 5 bases from J, leaving 18 bases between. This CDR3 is built from 15 residues. This CDR3 is CASSPPGTGSETQYF. In DNA form, the CDR3 reads TGTGCCAGCAGTCCCCCCGGTACAGGGTCGGAGACCCAGTACTTC.

The table lists this clone with a few counts. The chain has TRBV29-1 and TRBJ2-7; tentative D call: TRBD2 (6 bases). The CDR3 consists of 12 residues. The V and J ends lost 5 bases and 3 bases respectively, with 11 bases between them. Germline CDR1 SQVTM, CDR2 ANQGSEA. The CDR3 region has the DNA TGCAGCGTTTGGGACTTCGGCTACGAGCAGTACTTC. It codes for CSVWDFGYEQYF.

The chain has TRBV5-4 and TRBJ1-1; 8 nucleotides align to TRBD1. The CDR3 is made up of 13 amino acids. CDR1 SGHNT and CDR2 YYREEE come from the germline V gene (reference sequence). V lost 7 bases, J lost 3 bases, and 5 bases stayed unmatched. The CDR3 spells CASGETGDTEAFF. CDR3 sequence (DNA): TGTGCCAGCGGAGAGACAGGGGACACTGAAGCTTTCTTT.

V and J are TRBV30 and TRBJ1-4; 10 bases match TRBD1. This CDR3 is 16 amino acids long. Per the germline V gene, CDR1 is GTSNPN and CDR2 is SVGIG (reference sequence). The trim removed 0 bases at V and 2 bases at J, leaving 3 bases unmatched. CDR3 sequence: CAWSVLGQGTNEKLFF. CDR3 sequence (DNA): TGTGCCTGGAGTGTACTGGGACAGGGGACTAATGAAAAACTGTTTTTT.

The chain recombines TRBV7-2 with TRBJ1-5, with 9 bases identical to TRBD1. V gave up 5 bases and J gave up 1 base; unmatched junction bases: 3. The CDR3 is made up of 15 amino acids. Germline-derived CDR1 and CDR2 are SGHTA and FQGNSA. The CDR3 bases are TGTGCCAGCAGCACCGGACAGGGGAGCAATCAGCCCCAGCATTTT. Translation gives CASSTGQGSNQPQHF. Variable domain in full (rest from reference TRBV7-2 and TRBJ1-5): GAGVSQSPSNKVTEKGKDVELRCDPISGHTALYWYRQSLGQGLEFLIYFQGNSAPDKSGLPSDRFSAERTGGSVSTLTIQRTQQEDSAVYLCASSTGQGSNQPQHFGDGTRLSIL.

CDR3 region: CASSLQGPQETQYF. Written as DNA, the CDR3 is TGTGCCAGCAGTCTACAGGGCCCTCAAGAGACCCAGTACTTC. The chain employs TRBV6-5 and TRBJ2-5; possibly TRBD1 for D (6 bases). The CDR3 has 14 amino acids. V shed 5 bases and J shed 2 bases, with 12 bases lying between them. CDR1 is MNHEY and CDR2 is SVGAGI in the germline V gene.

The chain couples TRBV28 to TRBJ1-1, with D hard to call. Between the trimmed V and J ends, which lost 4 bases and 7 bases, there was a span of 10 bases. This CDR3 has 12 amino acids. CDR1 and CDR2 (germline): MDHEN, SYDVKM. CDR3 in DNA: TGTGCCAGCAGTTCCACTCCGGATGAAGCTTTCTTT. Protein: CASSSTPDEAFF. Full variable domain (rest looked up from reference TRBV28 and TRBJ1-1): DVKVTQSSRYLVKRTGEKVFLECVQDMDHENMFWYRQDPGLGLRLIYFSYDVKMKEKGDIPEGYSVSREKKERFSLILESASTNQTSMYLCASSSTPDEAFFGQGTRLTVV.